Shown below are 10 T cell receptor beta chains from a single sample sequenced in a study of blood T cell repertoires in COVID-19. Generated by immunoSEQ multiplex PCR, the TCRdb table keeps only in-frame clones and is missing some. Counted here are over 90,000 clones, about 88% occurring once; the ten biggest clones make up approximately 1.7%. Sample: peripheral blood. These TCRs come from a man older than 75 with acute or convalescent COVID-19.

The chain carries TRBV7-2 and TRBJ2-1, with a tentative D call TRBD2 (7 bases). V dropped 1 base and J dropped 11 bases, with 18 bases sitting between them. The CDR3 sequence is 15 residues long. From germline, CDR1 is SGHTA and CDR2 FQGNSA. Written as DNA, the CDR3 is TGTGCCAGCAGCTTAGATGGCGGGGGCGTTAAGCAGCAGTTCTTC. Translated, it gives CASSLDGGGVKQQFF.

The chain combines TRBV28 with TRBJ1-2, with 9 bases aligning to TRBD1. CDR1 is MDHEN, CDR2 SYDVKM, per germline. V shed 7 bases and J 1 base; nucleotides not matched to a gene: 4. This CDR3 is 14 amino acids long. The CDR3 DNA reads TGTGCCAGCATCCCGGGACAGGGTAACTATGGCTACACCTTC. It specifies CASIPGQGNYGYTF.

The chain is built from TRBV3-1 (or the pseudogene TRBV3-2) and TRBJ2-5, with TRBD2 matching over 14 bases. Germline assignment: CDR1 LGHDT and CDR2 YNNKEL (reference sequence). Unmatched junction bases numbered 2, after V lost 6 bases and J lost 2 bases. The CDR3 extends over 15 amino acids. CDR3 region: CASSRLAGGQETQYF. The CDR3 DNA is TGTGCCAGCAGTAGACTAGCGGGAGGGCAAGAGACCCAGTACTTC.

The CDR3 sequence: CASSEARTGQRGNEQFF. The CDR3 nucleotides are TGTGCCAGCAGTGAAGCTAGGACAGGACAAAGGGGCAATGAGCAGTTCTTC. The rearrangement joins TRBV6-1 to TRBJ2-1; 7 bases fit TRBD1. The CDR3 sequence is 17 residues long. The V gene's germline CDR1 is MNHNS and CDR2 SASEGT. Trimming cost V 0 bases and J 6 bases; bases outside gene matches: 11.

This chain connects TRBV7-2 to TRBJ1-1; no clear D gene. The CDR3 totals 13 residues. The V and J ends lost 6 bases and 0 bases respectively, with 8 bases between them. Germline V gene data show CDR1 as SGHTA and CDR2 as FQGNSA. DNA for the CDR3: TGTGCCAGCAGACAAATCATGAACACTGAAGCTTTCTTT. Translated: CASRQIMNTEAFF. The entire variable domain, with the rest obtained from reference TRBV7-2 and TRBJ1-1, is as follows: GAGVSQSPSNKVTEKGKDVELRCDPISGHTALYWYRQSLGQGLEFLIYFQGNSAPDKSGLPSDRFSAERTGGSVSTLTIQRTQQEDSAVYLCASRQIMNTEAFFGQGTRLTVV.

V is TRBV29-1 and J is TRBJ2-2, with D uncertain. The ends were cut back, 6 bases at V and 0 bases at J, with 8 bases in the middle. Germline V gene lookup returns CDR1 SQVTM and CDR2 ANQGSEA. This CDR3 spans 13 amino acids. Here the CDR3 reads CSVSRANTGELFF. The DNA for the CDR3 is TGCAGCGTGAGTAGAGCGAACACCGGGGAGCTGTTTTTT.

V is TRBV11-1 and J is TRBJ1-1, with D perhaps matching TRBD1 (6 bases). CDR1 is SGHAT and CDR2 is FQDESV in the germline V gene (reference sequence). This CDR3 comprises 12 residues. Trimming stripped 5 bases from V and 8 bases from J, with 12 bases between. In DNA form, the CDR3 reads TGTGCCAGCAGCCGTGACAGGTTAGAAGCTTTCTTT. Amino acids: CASSRDRLEAFF.

The V and J genes are TRBV19 and TRBJ1-5, with 7 nucleotides matching TRBD1. This CDR3 spans 15 amino acids. CDR1 and CDR2 from the germline V gene are LNHDA and SQIVND (reference sequence). The J segment lost 7 bases and the V segment lost 6 bases, leaving 12 bases of the junction unmatched. The CDR3 nucleotides are TGTGCCAGTAGGAGACAGACAGGGCAGAACCAGCCCCAGCATTTT. Its translation is CASRRQTGQNQPQHF.

The chain is built from TRBV5-5 and TRBJ1-5; D gene unclear. This CDR3 is 14 amino acids long. Trimming stripped 0 bases from V and 0 bases from J, with 4 bases between. CDR1 is SGHKS, CDR2 YYEKEE, per germline (reference sequence). The CDR3 region is CASSLAGSNQPQHF. CDR3 bases: TGTGCCAGCAGCTTGGCAGGTAGCAATCAGCCCCAGCATTTT.

On this clone: Other nucleotide sequences in the sample specify the same CDR3. The chain joins TRBV18 to TRBJ2-1; tentative D call: TRBD2 (5 bases). V lost 3 bases and J lost 10, with 7 bases in between. CDR3 length equals 11 residues. Germline V gene lookup returns CDR1 KGHSH and CDR2 LQKENI. The CDR3 bases are TGTGCCAGCTCACCCGGAGGCGAGCAGTTCTTC. Its protein product is CASSPGGEQFF. The whole variable domain, filled in from reference TRBV18 and TRBJ2-1, reads NAGVMQNPRHLVRRRGQEARLRCSPMKGHSHVYWYRQLPEEGLKFMVYLQKENIIDESGMPKERFSAEFPKEGPSILRIQQVVRGDSAAYFCASSPGGEQFFGPGTRLTVL.